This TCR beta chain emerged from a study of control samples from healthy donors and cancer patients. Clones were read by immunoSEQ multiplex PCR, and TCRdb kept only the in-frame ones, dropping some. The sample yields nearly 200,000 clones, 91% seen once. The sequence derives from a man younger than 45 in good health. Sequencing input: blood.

In DNA form, the CDR3 reads TGCGCCAGCAGCCGGAACAGGGGGGGCTACAATGAGCAGTTCTTC. Protein: CASSRNRGGYNEQFF. J is TRBJ2-1 and V is TRBV23-1; D possibly corresponds to TRBD1 (8 bases). TRBV23-1 is sorted into the ORF group, with uncertain function. The CDR3 loop spans 15 amino acids. Trimming removed 6 bases at V and 3 bases at J, with 15 bases between.